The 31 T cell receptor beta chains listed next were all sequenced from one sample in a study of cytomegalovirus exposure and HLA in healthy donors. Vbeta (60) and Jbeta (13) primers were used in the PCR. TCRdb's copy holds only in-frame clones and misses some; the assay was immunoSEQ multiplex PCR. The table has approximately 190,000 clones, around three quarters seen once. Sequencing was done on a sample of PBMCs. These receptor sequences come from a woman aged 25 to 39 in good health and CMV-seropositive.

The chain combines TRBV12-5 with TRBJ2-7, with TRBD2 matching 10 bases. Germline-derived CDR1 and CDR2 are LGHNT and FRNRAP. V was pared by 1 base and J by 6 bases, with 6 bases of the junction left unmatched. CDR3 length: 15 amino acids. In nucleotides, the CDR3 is TGTGCTAGTGGTTTGGCTAGCGGGGGAACGGGCGAGCAGTACTTC. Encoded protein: CASGLASGGTGEQYF.

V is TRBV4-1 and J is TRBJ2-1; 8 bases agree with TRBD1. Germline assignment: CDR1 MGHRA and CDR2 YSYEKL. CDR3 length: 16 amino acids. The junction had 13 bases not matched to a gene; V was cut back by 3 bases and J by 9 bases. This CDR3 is CASSQPIRGRRGEQFF. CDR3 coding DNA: TGCGCCAGCAGCCAGCCGATCAGGGGGCGCCGCGGTGAGCAGTTCTTC.

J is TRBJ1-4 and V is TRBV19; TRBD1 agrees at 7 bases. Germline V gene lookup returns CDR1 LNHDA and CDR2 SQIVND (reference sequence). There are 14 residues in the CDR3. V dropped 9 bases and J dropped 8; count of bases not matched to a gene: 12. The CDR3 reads CASLRQGIDEKLFF. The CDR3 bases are TGTGCCAGCCTGAGACAGGGAATCGACGAAAAACTGTTTTTT.

The CDR3 region is CAWSVGQPYEQYF. The CDR3 nucleotides read TGTGCCTGGAGTGTGGGACAGCCATACGAGCAGTACTTC. The gene calls are TRBV30 and TRBJ2-7; 7 bases map to TRBD1. The CDR3 sequence is 13 residues long. Germline V CDR1 and CDR2: GTSNPN, SVGIG (reference sequence). The trim removed 0 bases at V and 4 bases at J, leaving 3 bases unmatched.

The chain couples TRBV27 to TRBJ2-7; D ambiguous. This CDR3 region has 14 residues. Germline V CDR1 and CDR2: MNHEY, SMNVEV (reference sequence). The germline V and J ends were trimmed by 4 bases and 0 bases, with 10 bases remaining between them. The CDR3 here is CASSSLPSSYEQYF. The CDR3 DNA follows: TGTGCCAGCAGTTCCCTCCCGAGCTCCTACGAGCAGTACTTC.

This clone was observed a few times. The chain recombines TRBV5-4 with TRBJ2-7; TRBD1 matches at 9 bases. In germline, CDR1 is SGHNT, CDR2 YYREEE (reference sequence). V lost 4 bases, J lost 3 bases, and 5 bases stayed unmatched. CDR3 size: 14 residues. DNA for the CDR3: TGTGCCAGCAGCCCACGGACAGGGGACTACGAGCAGTACTTC. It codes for CASSPRTGDYEQYF.

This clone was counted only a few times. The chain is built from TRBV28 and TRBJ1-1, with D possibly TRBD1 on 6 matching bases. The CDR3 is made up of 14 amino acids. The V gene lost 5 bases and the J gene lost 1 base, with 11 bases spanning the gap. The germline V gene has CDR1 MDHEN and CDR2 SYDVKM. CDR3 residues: CASSAGEKNTEAFF. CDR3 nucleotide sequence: TGTGCCAGCAGTGCAGGGGAGAAGAACACTGAAGCTTTCTTT.

CDR3 sequence (DNA): TGTGCCAGCAGCTCACTGGGGGGGCCCACCGGGGAGCTGTTTTTT. Its protein is CASSSLGGPTGELFF. The chain employs TRBV6-5 and TRBJ2-2; D is possibly TRBD2 (7 bases). The germline V gene encodes CDR1 MNHEY and CDR2 SVGAGI. Trimming removed 6 bases at V and 4 bases at J, with 15 bases between. The CDR3 has 15 amino acids.

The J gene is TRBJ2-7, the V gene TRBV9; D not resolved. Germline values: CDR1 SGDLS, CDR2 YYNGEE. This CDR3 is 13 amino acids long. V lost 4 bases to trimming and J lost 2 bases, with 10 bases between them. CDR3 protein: CASSLSGTYEQYF. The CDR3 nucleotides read TGTGCCAGCAGCCTCTCAGGAACCTACGAGCAGTACTTC. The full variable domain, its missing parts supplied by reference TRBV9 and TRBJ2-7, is DSGVTQTPKHLITATGQRVTLRCSPRSGDLSVYWYQQSLDQGLQFLIQYYNGEERAKGNILERFSAQQFPDLHSELNLSSLELGDSALYFCASSLSGTYEQYFGPGTRLTVT.

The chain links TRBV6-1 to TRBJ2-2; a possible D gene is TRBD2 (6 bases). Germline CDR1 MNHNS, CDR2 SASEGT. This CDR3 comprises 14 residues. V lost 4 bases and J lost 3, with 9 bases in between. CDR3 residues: CASSGGGDTGELFF. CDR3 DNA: TGTGCCAGCAGTGGAGGCGGGGACACCGGGGAGCTGTTTTTT.

The CDR3 nucleotides read TGTGCCAGCAGCGTATCCCTGGCGGACACCATATATTTT. This codes for CASSVSLADTIYF. V usage is TRBV9 and J usage is TRBJ1-3; D gene unclear. The CDR3 length is 13 residues. V dropped 1 base and J dropped 8 bases, with 10 bases sitting between them. Germline V gives CDR1 SGDLS, CDR2 YYNGEE.

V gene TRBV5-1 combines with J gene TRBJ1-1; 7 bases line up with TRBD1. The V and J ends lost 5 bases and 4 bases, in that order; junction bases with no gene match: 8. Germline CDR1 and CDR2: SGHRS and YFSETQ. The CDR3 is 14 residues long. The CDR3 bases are TGCGCCAGCAGTAGACAGGGTGAAAGCACTGAAGCTTTCTTT. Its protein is CASSRQGESTEAFF.

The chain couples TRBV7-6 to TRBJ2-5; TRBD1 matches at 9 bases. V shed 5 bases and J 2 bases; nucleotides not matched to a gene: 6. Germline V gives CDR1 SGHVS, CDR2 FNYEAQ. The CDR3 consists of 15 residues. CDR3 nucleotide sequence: TGTGCCAGCAGCCGGACAGGGGTGGGACAAGAGACCCAGTACTTC. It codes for CASSRTGVGQETQYF.

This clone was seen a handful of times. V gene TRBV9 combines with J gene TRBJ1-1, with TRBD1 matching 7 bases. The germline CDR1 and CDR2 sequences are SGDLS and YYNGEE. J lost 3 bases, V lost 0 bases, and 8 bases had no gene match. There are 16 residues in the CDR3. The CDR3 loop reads CASSVASEGADTEAFF. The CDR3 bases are TGTGCCAGCAGCGTAGCTTCGGAGGGGGCGGACACTGAAGCTTTCTTT.

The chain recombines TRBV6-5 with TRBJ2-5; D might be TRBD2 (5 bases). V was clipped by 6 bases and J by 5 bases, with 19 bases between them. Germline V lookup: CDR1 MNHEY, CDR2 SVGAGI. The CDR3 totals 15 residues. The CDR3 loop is CASSRTGTGYETQYF. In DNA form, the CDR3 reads TGTGCCAGCAGCCGAACGGGAACGGGTTACGAGACCCAGTACTTC.

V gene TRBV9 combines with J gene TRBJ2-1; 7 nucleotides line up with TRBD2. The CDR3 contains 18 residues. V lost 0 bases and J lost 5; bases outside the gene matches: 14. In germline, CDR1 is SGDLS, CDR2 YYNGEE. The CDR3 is CASSVGGEGRGSNNEQFF. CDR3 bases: TGTGCCAGCAGCGTAGGAGGTGAAGGGCGGGGGAGCAACAATGAGCAGTTCTTC. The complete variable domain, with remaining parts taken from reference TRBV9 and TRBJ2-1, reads DSGVTQTPKHLITATGQRVTLRCSPRSGDLSVYWYQQSLDQGLQFLIQYYNGEERAKGNILERFSAQQFPDLHSELNLSSLELGDSALYFCASSVGGEGRGSNNEQFFGPGTRLTVL.

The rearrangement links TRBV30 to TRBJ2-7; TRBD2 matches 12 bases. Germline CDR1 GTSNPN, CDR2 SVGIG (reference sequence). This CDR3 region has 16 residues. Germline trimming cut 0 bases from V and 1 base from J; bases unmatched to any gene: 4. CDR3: CAWSVRLAGVSYEQYF. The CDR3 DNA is TGTGCCTGGAGTGTAAGACTAGCGGGGGTATCCTACGAGCAGTACTTC.

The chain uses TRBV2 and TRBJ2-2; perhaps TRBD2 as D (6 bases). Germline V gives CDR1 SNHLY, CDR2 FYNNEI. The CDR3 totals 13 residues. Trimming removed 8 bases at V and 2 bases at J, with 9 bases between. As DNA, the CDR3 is TGTGCCAGCTGGGCGGGAAACACCGGGGAGCTGTTTTTT. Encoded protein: CASWAGNTGELFF.

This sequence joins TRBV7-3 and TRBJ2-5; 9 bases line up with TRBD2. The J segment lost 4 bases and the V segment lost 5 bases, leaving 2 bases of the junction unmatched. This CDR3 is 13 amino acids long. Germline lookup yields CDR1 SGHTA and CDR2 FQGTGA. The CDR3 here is CASSRAGGETQYF. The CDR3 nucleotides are TGTGCCAGCAGCCGAGCGGGGGGAGAGACCCAGTACTTC.

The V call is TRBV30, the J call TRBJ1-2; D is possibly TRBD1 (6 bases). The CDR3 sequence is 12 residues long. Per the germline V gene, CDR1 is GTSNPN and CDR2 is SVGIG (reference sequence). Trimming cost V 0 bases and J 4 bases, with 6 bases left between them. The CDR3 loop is CAWSVQGYGYTF. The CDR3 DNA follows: TGTGCCTGGAGTGTACAGGGCTATGGCTACACCTTC.

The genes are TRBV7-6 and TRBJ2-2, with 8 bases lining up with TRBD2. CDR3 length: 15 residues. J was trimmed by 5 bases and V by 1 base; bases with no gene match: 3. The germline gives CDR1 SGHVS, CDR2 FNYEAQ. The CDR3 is CASSLGQRETGELFF. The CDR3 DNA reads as TGTGCCAGCAGCTTAGGACAGCGGGAGACCGGGGAGCTGTTTTTT.

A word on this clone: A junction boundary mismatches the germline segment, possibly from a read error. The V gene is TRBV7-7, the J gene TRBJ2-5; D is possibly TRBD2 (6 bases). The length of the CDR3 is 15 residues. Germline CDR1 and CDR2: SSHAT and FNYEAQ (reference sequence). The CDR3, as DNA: TGTGCTAGCAGCCAAGCGGGCACGGTGGGAGAGACCCAGTACTTC. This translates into CASSQAGTVGETQYF.

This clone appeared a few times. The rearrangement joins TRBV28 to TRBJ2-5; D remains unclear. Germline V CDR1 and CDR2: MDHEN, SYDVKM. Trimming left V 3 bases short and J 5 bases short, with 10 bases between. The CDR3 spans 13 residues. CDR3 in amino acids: CASSFWQAETQYF. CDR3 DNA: TGTGCCAGCAGTTTCTGGCAGGCTGAGACCCAGTACTTC.

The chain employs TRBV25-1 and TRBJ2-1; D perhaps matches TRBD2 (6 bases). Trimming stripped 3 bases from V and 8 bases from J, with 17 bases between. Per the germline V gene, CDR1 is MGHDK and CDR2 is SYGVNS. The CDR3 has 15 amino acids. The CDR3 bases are TGTGCCAGCAGTGAGACGAGCGGGTTAACCGATGAGCAGTTCTTC. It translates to CASSETSGLTDEQFF.

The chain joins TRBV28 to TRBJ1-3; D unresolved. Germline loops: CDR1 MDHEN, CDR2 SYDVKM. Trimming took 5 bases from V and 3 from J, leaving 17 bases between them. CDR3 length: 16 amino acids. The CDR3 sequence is CASSGGPPGSGNTIYF. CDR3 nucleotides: TGTGCCAGCAGTGGCGGACCCCCGGGGAGTGGAAACACCATATATTTT.

For the CDR3, the DNA is TGTGCCATCAGTGTTGATGAGACTAACCTGGGCGAGCAGTACTTC. Its protein product is CAISVDETNLGEQYF. The J gene is TRBJ2-7, the V gene TRBV10-3; a weak D match, TRBD2 (5 bases). The length of the CDR3 is 15 residues. Trimming took off 4 bases at V and 6 bases at J, with 19 bases between the two ends. From germline, CDR1 is ENHRY and CDR2 SYGVKD.

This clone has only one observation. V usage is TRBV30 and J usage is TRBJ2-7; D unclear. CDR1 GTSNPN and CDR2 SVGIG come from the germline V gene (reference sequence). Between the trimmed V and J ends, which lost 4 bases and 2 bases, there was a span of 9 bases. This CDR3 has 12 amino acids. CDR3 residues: CAWNDGAYEQYF. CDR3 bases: TGTGCCTGGAACGATGGAGCCTACGAGCAGTACTTC.

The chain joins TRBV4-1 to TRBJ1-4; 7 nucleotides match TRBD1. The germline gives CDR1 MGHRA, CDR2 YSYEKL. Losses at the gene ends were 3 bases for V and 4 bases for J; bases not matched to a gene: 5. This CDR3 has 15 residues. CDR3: CASSHPGTDNEKLFF. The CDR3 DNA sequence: TGCGCCAGCAGCCACCCCGGGACAGATAATGAAAAACTGTTTTTT.

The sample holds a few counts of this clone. The DNA of the CDR3 is TGCAGCGGGGGGACCGGACAGTTTTTACACAATGAAGCTTTCTTT. It translates to CSGGTGQFLHNEAFF. This sequence joins TRBV29-1 and TRBJ1-1, with D possibly matching TRBD1 (6 bases). V was pared by 7 bases and J by 7 bases, with 25 bases between. The length of the CDR3 is 15 residues. CDR1 and CDR2 (germline): SQVTM, ANQGSEA. The full variable domain, in which reference TRBV29-1 and TRBJ1-1 provide the parts outside the CDR3, is SAVISQKPSRDICQRGTSLTIQCQVDSQVTMMFWYRQQPGQSLTLIATANQGSEATYESGFVIDKFPISRPNLTFSTLTVSNMSPEDSSIYLCSGGTGQFLHNEAFFGQGTRLTVV.

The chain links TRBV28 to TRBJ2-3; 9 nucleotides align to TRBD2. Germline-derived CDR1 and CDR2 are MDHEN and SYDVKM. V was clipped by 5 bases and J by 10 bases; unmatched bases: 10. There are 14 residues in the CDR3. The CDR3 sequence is CASSRSLAGSPQYF. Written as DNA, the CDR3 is TGTGCCAGCAGTCGGAGCCTAGCGGGGTCCCCGCAGTATTTT.

The CDR3 protein is CASSVGGRVSDTQYF. CDR3 DNA: TGTGCCAGCAGCGTAGGAGGCAGGGTCTCAGATACGCAGTATTTT. This chain uses TRBV9 with TRBJ2-3; TRBD1 is a possible D gene (5 bases). Trimming shortened V by 0 bases and J by 4 bases, and 12 bases separated the two germline ends. Germline V gene data show CDR1 as SGDLS and CDR2 as YYNGEE. The CDR3 runs 15 residues. Looking up the rest from reference TRBV9 and TRBJ2-3 gives the full variable domain: DSGVTQTPKHLITATGQRVTLRCSPRSGDLSVYWYQQSLDQGLQFLIQYYNGEERAKGNILERFSAQQFPDLHSELNLSSLELGDSALYFCASSVGGRVSDTQYFGPGTRLTVL.